Below, 10 T cell receptor beta chains from the same sample are listed, as sequenced in a study of OX40 agonist ivuxolimab in advanced cancers. Libraries were prepared through the immunoSEQ multiplex PCR assay. The clones in this table, taken by TCRdb from immuneACCESS, are in-frame only. Not every clone is retained; where verified, under half of the shortfall comes from an unresolved V gene, and the cause of the rest is unknown. Within this sample are roughly 80,000 clones, with roughly 85% of them counted one time only. The leading ten clones occupy around 1.8% of the sample. This specimen was CD4+ or CD8+ T cells sorted from blood, taken in a trial of the OX40 agonist ivuxolimab. These receptors were taken from an adult with an advanced solid tumor such as melanoma, head and neck, liver or kidney cancer.

This rearrangement joins TRBV7-2 to TRBJ2-2; no reliable D call. The germline V gene encodes CDR1 SGHTA and CDR2 FQGNSA. With 3 bases removed from V and 2 bases from J, the gap between germline ends came to 7 bases. The CDR3 contains 14 residues. The CDR3 loop is CASSFQVNTGELFF. The CDR3 region has the DNA TGTGCCAGCAGCTTTCAAGTAAACACCGGGGAGCTGTTTTTT.

The CDR3 protein is CASSRSRDNTDTQYF. The CDR3 region has the DNA TGTGCCAGCAGTAGAAGCCGGGATAACACAGATACGCAGTATTTT. This rearrangement joins TRBV28 to TRBJ2-3, with a tentative D call TRBD2 (5 bases). Germline values: CDR1 MDHEN, CDR2 SYDVKM. V was clipped by 5 bases and J by 2 bases, with 14 bases between them. The length of the CDR3 is 15 residues.

Comment on this clone: In the same sample, other DNA sequences code for this CDR3. The chain links TRBV18 to TRBJ1-1; D uncertain. Germline V gives CDR1 KGHSH, CDR2 LQKENI. Trimming pared 3 bases from V and 1 base from J, leaving 6 bases between. This CDR3 spans 13 amino acids. The CDR3 DNA reads as TGTGCCAGCTCACCGGACCAGAACACTGAAGCTTTCTTT. It is translated as CASSPDQNTEAFF.

The chain couples TRBV5-6 to TRBJ2-1; 7 bases are shared with TRBD2. CDR1 SGHDT and CDR2 YYEEEE come from the germline V gene. The CDR3 covers 15 residues. The V gene end was trimmed by 4 bases and the J gene end by 6 bases; junction bases not matched to a gene: 10. The CDR3 spells CASSPRSGFFNEQFF. The CDR3 bases are TGTGCCAGCAGCCCCCGTAGCGGGTTCTTCAATGAGCAGTTCTTC.

This CDR3 is CASSGQDNQPQHF. CDR3 nucleotides: TGTGCCAGCTCAGGACAGGACAATCAGCCCCAGCATTTT. The V and J genes are TRBV18 and TRBJ1-5, with 7 bases that match TRBD1. This CDR3 is 13 amino acids long. V was clipped by 5 bases and J by 3 bases; unmatched bases: 1. Germline V lookup: CDR1 KGHSH, CDR2 LQKENI. The full variable domain, rest sourced from reference TRBV18 and TRBJ1-5, is NAGVMQNPRHLVRRRGQEARLRCSPMKGHSHVYWYRQLPEEGLKFMVYLQKENIIDESGMPKERFSAEFPKEGPSILRIQQVVRGDSAAYFCASSGQDNQPQHFGDGTRLSIL.

This clone was detected only once. The chain has TRBV19 and TRBJ2-2; TRBD1 agrees at 8 bases. The junction had 7 bases not matched to a gene; V was cut back by 7 bases and J by 0 bases. The germline gives CDR1 LNHDA, CDR2 SQIVND (reference sequence). This CDR3 has 16 residues. The CDR3 region has the DNA TGTGCCAGTAACATCAGGGGGCTCGCGAACACCGGGGAGCTGTTTTTT. Its translation is CASNIRGLANTGELFF.

The J gene is TRBJ2-1, the V gene TRBV9; tentative D call: TRBD1 (7 bases). The CDR3 spans 15 residues. Germline loops: CDR1 SGDLS, CDR2 YYNGEE. The V end was cut by 7 bases, the J end by 3 bases, with 17 bases between. The CDR3 sequence is CASSQGQGGYNEQFF. The CDR3 DNA reads as TGTGCCAGCTCCCAAGGGCAGGGGGGCTACAATGAGCAGTTCTTC.

The chain employs TRBV14 and TRBJ1-1, with D unclear. V lost 0 bases to trimming and J lost 6 bases, with 14 bases between them. Germline V gene data show CDR1 as SGHDN and CDR2 as FVKESK. The length of the CDR3 is 15 residues. This CDR3 is CASSQDRGSLAEAFF. The CDR3 DNA reads as TGTGCCAGCAGCCAAGATCGAGGCAGCCTCGCTGAAGCTTTCTTT.

The count of this clone is one. The chain joins TRBV5-1 to TRBJ2-7; 12 nucleotides line up with TRBD1. CDR3 length: 15 residues. Trimming at V came to 4 bases and at J to 2 bases, leaving 4 bases not matched to a gene. The V gene's germline CDR1 is SGHRS and CDR2 YFSETQ. The CDR3 spells CASSQGQGATYEQYF. For the CDR3, the DNA is TGCGCCAGCAGCCAGGGACAGGGGGCCACCTACGAGCAGTACTTC. Based on the CDR3 plus reference TRBV5-1 and TRBJ2-7, the full variable domain is KAGVTQTPRYLIKTRGQQVTLSCSPISGHRSVSWYQQTPGQGLQFLFEYFSETQRNKGNFPGRFSGRQFSNSRSEMNVSTLELGDSALYLCASSQGQGATYEQYFGPGTRLTVT.

With regard to this clone: This clone may be a read error of a much larger clone one base away. The chain is built from TRBV6-5 and TRBJ1-1; D call uncertain. This CDR3 is built from 11 residues. Per germline, CDR1 MNHEY and CDR2 SVGAGI. V gave up 6 bases and J gave up 1 base, with 3 bases separating them. This CDR3 reads CASRRNTEAFF. The DNA for the CDR3 is TGTGCCAGCAGGAGGAACACTGAAGCTTTCTTT.